This entry describes one TCR beta chain. Naive CD8 cells were CD45RO-negative, positively selected for CCR7, excluding terminally differentiated effector memory CD45RA+ cells. The sample is drawn from a study of shared clonotypes between healthy human individuals. CDR1 LNHNV and CDR2 YYDKDF come from the germline V gene (reference sequence). The CDR3 has 13 amino acids. V was clipped by 6 bases and J by 6 bases, with 12 bases between them. Sequencing used immunoSEQ multiplex PCR; TCRdb keeps in-frame clones, though not all of them. The table has millions of clones, 85% to 95% seen once; the top ten hold 1.5% to 2%.

The sequencing sample was made of naive CD8+ T cells from PBMCs. The sequence was collected from a man aged 18-30 years in good health. Some clones in this sample may be carry-over from other donors' samples. The chain combines TRBV15 with TRBJ1-5; TRBD1 might be the D (5 bases). Written as DNA, the CDR3 is TGTGCCACCAGGGAGGGGCCCATTCAGCCCCAGCATTTT. This translates into CATREGPIQPQHF.